Listed below are T cell receptor beta chains from one sample, sequenced in a study of blood T cells in healthy people across ages. TCRdb used MiXCR to reprocess the 5' RACE reads, holding one entry per CDR3 protein. The profile shows hundreds of thousands of distinct CDR3 sequences, 20% to 30% of them singletons. These data also featured in a second study, about T cells of mothers and their children.

The sequencing input was blood. Receptors originate from a boy younger than 18 in good health. Both conserved end residues are trimmed from each CDR3.

j_gene,v_gene,CDR3aa
TRBJ2-5,TRBV3-1,ASSQDVTSGKETQY
TRBJ2-7,TRBV5-1,ASSLVPPGQLSYEQY
TRBJ2-5,TRBV10-3,AISDPGGPETQY
TRBJ2-1,TRBV5-1,ASFRDGTYNEQF
TRBJ1-1,TRBV4-1,ASSVLGVLNTEAF
TRBJ2-3,TRBV7-2,ASSPHVRGGTDTQY
TRBJ2-1,TRBV29-1,SVEGRGPGNEQL
NA,TRBV7-9,ASSFPGLASVQF
TRBJ2-7,TRBV6-6,ASSLLTGSSYEQY
TRBJ2-1,TRBV18,ASLPGTSIYNEQF
TRBJ2-1,TRBV5-4,ASSLLGTGKSYNEQF
TRBJ2-1,TRBV18,ASSPPSGPRNEQF
TRBJ2-7,TRBV28,ASSIILYEQY
TRBJ2-2,TRBV29-1,SVGVLGGELF
TRBJ2-5,TRBV11-2,ASSSLTSGREKTQY
TRBJ2-3,TRBV12-3/TRBV12-4,ASSTGTATVTDTQY
TRBJ2-7,TRBV12-3/TRBV12-4,ASSGLAGGYEQY
NA,TRBV9,ASSVAGGLGNEQF
NA,TRBV12-3/TRBV12-4,ASSASGGYNEQF
TRBJ2-1,TRBV2,ASSEAIRQGDQF
TRBJ2-1,TRBV4-1,ASRRTSGSSDEQF
TRBJ2-2,TRBV7-2,ASSLTSVLTGELF
TRBJ2-2,TRBV5-1,ASSLRQGGNTGELF
NA,TRBV4-1,ASSQSTDRDHEQY
TRBJ2-6,TRBV2,ATRDRENSGANVLT
TRBJ1-2,TRBV20-1,SARAPGQGAYT
TRBJ2-7,TRBV27,ASSLSQAVEQY
TRBJ2-3,TRBV11-1,ASSQNGASGSTDTQY
TRBJ2-5,TRBV7-8,ASIQTGTGVGWETQY
TRBJ1-4,TRBV12-3/TRBV12-4,ASSLGVDEKLF
TRBJ1-6,TRBV28,ASSLTWAYNSPLH
TRBJ2-3,TRBV6-2/TRBV6-3,ASSDPGGADTQY
TRBJ1-2,TRBV27,ASSLSRGGGYGYT
TRBJ2-2,TRBV7-9,ASSLRGSGITNTGELF
TRBJ2-1,TRBV3-1,ASSQDLAGPHNEQF
NA,TRBV29-1,SVSRGQEAQY
TRBJ2-7,TRBV28,ASASGSYEQY
TRBJ2-5,TRBV19,ASSPGKGHT
TRBJ2-1,TRBV5-1,ASSPAQTQNNEQF
TRBJ2-1,TRBV7-9,ASSPKFRDRRYYNEQF
TRBJ1-5,TRBV20-1,SARGFEGAQPQH
TRBJ2-1,TRBV6-5,ASSYGGETPYNEQF
TRBJ2-4,TRBV20-1,SVASGGAKNIQY
TRBJ2-1,TRBV4-1,ASSPRGAGGGDNEQF
TRBJ1-4,TRBV7-3,ASSAQGGADEKLF
TRBJ2-6,TRBV7-3,ASRGAGTNVLT
TRBJ1-2,TRBV19,ASSIATYGYT
TRBJ2-7,TRBV29-1,SVGQGEGEQY